This T cell receptor (beta chain) was sequenced in a study of technical replicates of blood from a handful of donors. The repertoire was sequenced with immunoSEQ multiplex PCR; TCRdb's copy has only in-frame clones and lacks some. In the table there are over 50,000 clones, approximately 89% of which are singletons. V lost 3 bases and J lost 7, with 19 bases in between. Germline values: CDR1 LNHDA, CDR2 SQIVND (reference sequence). The CDR3 runs to 16 residues. This chain links TRBV19 with TRBJ1-5, with TRBD1 as a possible D gene (6 bases). This TCR derives from a human donor in good health. Some clones in this sample may be carry-over from other donors' samples. Specimen: PBMCs. CDR3 region: CASSILTGQPNQPQHF. CDR3 bases: TGTGCCAGTAGTATTTTAACCGGACAGCCGAACCAGCCCCAGCATTTT.